Sequencing of this T cell receptor beta chain was carried out in a study of blood T cell repertoires in COVID-19. As for the study in general: Italy, Spain and the United States were the sources of the convalescent and acute COVID-19 samples.

In the original workflow: From reference gene primer amplification, estimates of nucleated cell counts were derived. Here immunoSEQ multiplex PCR was the method, and the copy in TCRdb shows in-frame clones only, minus some. Clone size and the V and J calls come from that table; the DNA yielded D and trimming. The profile shows approximately 110,000 clones, about 84% of them singletons. The CDR3 length is 14 residues. Looked up from germline, CDR1 is LNHDA and CDR2 is SQIVND (reference sequence). Trimming cost V 1 base and J 3 bases, with 7 bases left between them. This chain joins TRBV19 and TRBJ2-1; D ambiguous. The clonotype comes from a man aged 50 to 59 with acute or convalescent COVID-19. The sequenced sample was peripheral blood. CDR3 amino acids: CASSIGYNYNEQFF. The CDR3, as DNA: TGTGCCAGTAGTATAGGGTACAACTACAATGAGCAGTTCTTC.